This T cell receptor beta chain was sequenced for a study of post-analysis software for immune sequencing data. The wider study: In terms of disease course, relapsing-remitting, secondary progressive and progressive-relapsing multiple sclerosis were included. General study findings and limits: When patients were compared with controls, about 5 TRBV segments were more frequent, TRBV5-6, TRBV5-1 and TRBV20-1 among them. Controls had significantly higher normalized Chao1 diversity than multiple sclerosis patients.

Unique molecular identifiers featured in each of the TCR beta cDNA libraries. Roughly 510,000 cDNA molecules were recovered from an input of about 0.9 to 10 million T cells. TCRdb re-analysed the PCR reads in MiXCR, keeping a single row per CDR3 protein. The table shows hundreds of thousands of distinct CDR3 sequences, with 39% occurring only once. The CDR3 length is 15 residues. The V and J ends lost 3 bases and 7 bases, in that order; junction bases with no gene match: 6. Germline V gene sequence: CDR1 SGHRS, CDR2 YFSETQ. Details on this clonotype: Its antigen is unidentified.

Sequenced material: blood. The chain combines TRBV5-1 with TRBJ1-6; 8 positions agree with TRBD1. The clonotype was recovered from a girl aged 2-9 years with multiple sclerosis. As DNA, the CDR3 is TGCGCCAGCAGCTCCTGGACAGGGATCAATTCACCCCTCCACTTT. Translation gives CASSSWTGINSPLHF.